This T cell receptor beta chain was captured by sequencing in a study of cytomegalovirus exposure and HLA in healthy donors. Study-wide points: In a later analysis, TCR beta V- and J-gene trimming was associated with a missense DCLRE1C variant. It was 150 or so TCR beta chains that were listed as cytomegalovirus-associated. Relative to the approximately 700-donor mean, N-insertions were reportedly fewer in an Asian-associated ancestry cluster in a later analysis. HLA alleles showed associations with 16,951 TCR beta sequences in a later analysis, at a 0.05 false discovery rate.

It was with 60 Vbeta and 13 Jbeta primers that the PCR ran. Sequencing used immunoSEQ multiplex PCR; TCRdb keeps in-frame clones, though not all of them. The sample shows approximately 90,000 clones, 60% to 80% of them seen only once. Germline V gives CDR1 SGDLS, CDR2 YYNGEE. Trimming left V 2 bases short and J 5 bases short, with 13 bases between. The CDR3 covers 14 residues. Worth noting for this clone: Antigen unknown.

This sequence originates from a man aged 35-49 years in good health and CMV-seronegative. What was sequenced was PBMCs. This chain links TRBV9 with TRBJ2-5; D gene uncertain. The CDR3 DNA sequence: TGTGCCAGCAGCGTCGATGAGGTTGTTGAGACCCAGTACTTC. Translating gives CASSVDEVVETQYF. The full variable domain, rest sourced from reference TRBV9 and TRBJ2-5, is DSGVTQTPKHLITATGQRVTLRCSPRSGDLSVYWYQQSLDQGLQFLIQYYNGEERAKGNILERFSAQQFPDLHSELNLSSLELGDSALYFCASSVDEVVETQYFGPGTRLLVL.